Listed below are T cell receptor beta chains from one sample, sequenced in a study of cytomegalovirus exposure and HLA in healthy donors. Only in-frame clones appear in the TCRdb table, and some are missing; sequencing was by immunoSEQ multiplex PCR. The data show 180,000 or so clones, approximately 79% seen once. Specimen: PBMCs. The receptors come from a man between 40 and 49 years old in good health and CMV-seropositive. The CDR3 runs from the conserved cysteine through the conserved F or W. D genes are given only for firm matches. Expanded clones get a size class; other rows say once, few or many, or leave the size out.

v_gene	abundance	j_gene	d_gene	CDR3nt	CDR3aa
TRBV2	.	TRBJ1-6	.	TGTGCCAGCAGTGAAGGGGTAGGGGGACCCCTCCACTTT	CASSEGVGGPLHF
TRBV7-9	.	TRBJ2-7	.	TGTGCCAGCAGTTCACCTCTGGGACACACCACCTACGAGCAGTACTTC	CASSSPLGHTTYEQYF
TRBV7-9	.	TRBJ1-1	.	TGTGCCAGCAGTTCTCAGGTGAACGCTGAAGCTTTCTTT	CASSSQVNAEAFF
TRBV18	once	TRBJ2-5	.	TGTGCCAGCTCACCACCGAGTCAGGGTCAAGAGACCCAGTACTTC	CASSPPSQGQETQYF
TRBV6-1	.	TRBJ2-5	.	TGTGCCAGCAGTGATAGAACAGACCAGTACTTC	CASSDRTDQYF
TRBV27	.	TRBJ1-1	.	TGTGCCAGCAGTTTAAAGGACAGCCGTGAAGCTTTCTTT	CASSLKDSREAFF
TRBV2	.	TRBJ2-6	.	TGTGCCAGCAGAGCAAACTCTGGGGCCAACGTCCTGACTTTC	CASRANSGANVLTF
TRBV18	.	TRBJ2-7	TRBD1	TGTGCCAGCTCAACGGGACAGGGACCCTACGAGCAGTACTTC	CASSTGQGPYEQYF
TRBV2	once	TRBJ2-5	TRBD2	TGTGCCAGCGGGGGGAGTAGCGGGAGAGCGGAGACCCAGTACTTC	CASGGSSGRAETQYF
TRBV12-5	.	TRBJ2-1	TRBD2	TGTGCTAGTGGTTTGGTAGTCGCTAGCGGGAATGAGCAGTTCTTC	CASGLVVASGNEQFF
TRBV28	once	TRBJ1-2	.	TGTGCCAGCAGTTCCTCTTATGGCTACACCTTC	CASSSSYGYTF
TRBV18	.	TRBJ1-2	TRBD1	TGTGCCAGCTCCCGAACACAGGGGCAAGAAAATGGCTACACCTTC	CASSRTQGQENGYTF
TRBV29-1	.	TRBJ2-7	TRBD2	TGCAGCGTCGGGCTAGCGGCCTACGAGCAGTACTTC	CSVGLAAYEQYF
TRBV4-1	few	TRBJ1-4	TRBD1	TGCGCCAGCAGCCAAGATGGGACAGGGCTAGGCGAAAAACTGTTTTTT	CASSQDGTGLGEKLFF
TRBV5-4	.	TRBJ2-7	TRBD2	TGTGCCAGCAGCTTGGCACTAGCGGGGGATAGGGAGCAGTACTTC	CASSLALAGDREQYF
TRBV6-4	few	TRBJ2-2	TRBD2	TGTGCCAGCAGTGCGGCGGGAGGTAACACCGGGGAGCTGTTTTTT	CASSAAGGNTGELFF